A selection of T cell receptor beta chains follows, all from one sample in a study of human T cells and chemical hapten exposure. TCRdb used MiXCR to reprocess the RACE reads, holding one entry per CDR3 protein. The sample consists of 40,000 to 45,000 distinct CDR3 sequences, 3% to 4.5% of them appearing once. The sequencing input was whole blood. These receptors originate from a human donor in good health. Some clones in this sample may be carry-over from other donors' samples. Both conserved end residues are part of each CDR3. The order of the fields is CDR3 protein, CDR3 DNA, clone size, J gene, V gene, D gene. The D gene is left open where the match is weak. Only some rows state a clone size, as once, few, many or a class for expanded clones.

CDR3aa: CASSLRRWDSTDTQYF; CDR3nt: TGTGCCAGCAGCTTGAGACGTTGGGACAGCACAGATACGCAGTATTTT; abundance: many; j_gene: TRBJ2-3; v_gene: TRBV11-2; d_gene: -
CDR3aa: CSVEDRTVRAYGYTF; CDR3nt: TGCAGCGTTGAAGATAGGACGGTGAGGGCCTATGGCTACACCTTC; abundance: many; j_gene: TRBJ1-2; v_gene: TRBV29-1; d_gene: -
CDR3aa: CASSGRDSNTGELFF; CDR3nt: TGTGCCAGCAGCGGACGGGACAGCAACACCGGGGAGCTGTTTTTT; abundance: -; j_gene: TRBJ2-2; v_gene: TRBV28; d_gene: TRBD1
CDR3aa: CASTTWGGYNEQFF; CDR3nt: TGTGCCAGCACCACCTGGGGAGGGTACAATGAGCAGTTCTTC; abundance: many; j_gene: TRBJ2-1; v_gene: TRBV11-2; d_gene: TRBD2
CDR3aa: CASGLELNTEAFF; CDR3nt: TGTGCTAGTGGTTTGGAATTGAACACTGAAGCTTTCTTT; abundance: many; j_gene: TRBJ1-1; v_gene: TRBV12-5; d_gene: -
CDR3aa: CASSQRLTSGSTDTQYF; CDR3nt: TGCGCCAGCAGCCAAAGGCTGACTAGCGGTAGCACAGATACGCAGTATTTT; abundance: many; j_gene: TRBJ2-3; v_gene: TRBV4-1; d_gene: TRBD2
CDR3aa: CATSDFGLQYF; CDR3nt: TGTGCCACCAGTGATTTCGGACTTCAGTACTTC; abundance: -; j_gene: TRBJ2-4; v_gene: TRBV24-1; d_gene: -
CDR3aa: CASSSGTAYLYEQYF; CDR3nt: TGTGCCAGCAGTTCCGGGACAGCTTACCTCTACGAGCAGTACTTC; abundance: few; j_gene: TRBJ2-7; v_gene: TRBV28; d_gene: TRBD1
CDR3aa: CASSFGPGTGVVNEQFF; CDR3nt: TGTGCCAGCAGCTTTGGACCCGGGACAGGGGTTGTCAATGAGCAGTTCTTC; abundance: few; j_gene: TRBJ2-1; v_gene: TRBV28; d_gene: TRBD1
CDR3aa: CASSSARSSEQYF; CDR3nt: TGTGCCAGCAGCTCCGCCCGGAGTTCCGAGCAGTACTTC; abundance: many; j_gene: TRBJ2-7; v_gene: TRBV6-6; d_gene: -
CDR3aa: CARPGLSTDTQYF; CDR3nt: TGTGCCAGGCCGGGACTCAGCACAGATACGCAGTATTTT; abundance: many; j_gene: TRBJ2-3; v_gene: TRBV2; d_gene: -
CDR3aa: CASSWDRSSYNEQFF; CDR3nt: TGTGCCAGCAGTTGGGACCGGAGCTCCTACAATGAGCAGTTCTTC; abundance: -; j_gene: TRBJ2-1; v_gene: TRBV6-5; d_gene: -
CDR3aa: CATNWGGGTDTQYF; CDR3nt: TGTGCCACCAACTGGGGCGGGGGCACAGATACGCAGTATTTT; abundance: many; j_gene: TRBJ2-3; v_gene: TRBV12-3/TRBV12-4; d_gene: -
CDR3aa: CASSFSTGNSPLHF; CDR3nt: TGTGCCAGCAGTTTTTCGACAGGGAATTCACCCCTCCACTTT; abundance: many; j_gene: TRBJ1-6; v_gene: TRBV12-3/TRBV12-4; d_gene: TRBD1
CDR3aa: CASSELSGARYEQYF; CDR3nt: TGCGCCAGCAGTGAGTTGTCGGGGGCCCGCTACGAGCAGTACTTC; abundance: many; j_gene: TRBJ2-7; v_gene: TRBV10-1; d_gene: -
CDR3aa: CAWSLGVVSNQPQHF; CDR3nt: TGTGCCTGGAGTTTAGGGGTGGTTAGCAATCAGCCCCAGCATTTT; abundance: many; j_gene: TRBJ1-5; v_gene: TRBV30; d_gene: -
CDR3aa: CSVEDRVNYGYTF; CDR3nt: TGCAGCGTTGAAGATCGAGTAAACTATGGCTACACCTTC; abundance: -; j_gene: TRBJ1-2; v_gene: TRBV29-1; d_gene: -
CDR3aa: CASSYSLAKRGDTQYF; CDR3nt: TGTGCCAGCAGTTACTCGTTGGCGAAGAGGGGCGATACGCAGTATTTT; abundance: many; j_gene: TRBJ2-3; v_gene: TRBV6-5; d_gene: -
CDR3aa: CASSLSGGRQGTAFGYGYTF; CDR3nt: TGTGCCAGCAGCTTGTCTGGGGGTCGGCAGGGGACAGCCTTCGGCTATGGCTACACCTTC; abundance: -; j_gene: TRBJ1-2; v_gene: TRBV5-4; d_gene: TRBD1
CDR3aa: CASSFEGGGGHNEQFF; CDR3nt: TGTGCCAGCAGCTTCGAGGGGGGAGGGGGACACAATGAGCAGTTCTTC; abundance: many; j_gene: TRBJ2-1; v_gene: TRBV7-9; d_gene: -